Detailed here is one T cell receptor (beta chain). Its target is unknown. These data come from a study of T cell repertoires in cytomegalovirus infection. One entry per CDR3 protein results from TCRdb running MiXCR on the reads. Counted here are about 310,000 distinct CDR3 sequences, approximately 25% occurring once; the ten biggest clones make up 10% to 15%. V lost 8 bases to trimming and J lost 3 bases; unmatched junction nucleotides: 10. Germline lookup yields CDR1 SGHTA and CDR2 FQGTGA. This CDR3 region has 15 residues. The clonotype was recovered from a human donor in good health (CMV status not recorded). Some clones in this sample may be carry-over from other donors' samples. Material: cultured PBMCs, obtained from culture after CMV antigen stimulation. The chain carries TRBV7-3 and TRBJ2-1; 7 bases map to TRBD2. The CDR3 protein is CASQGGGSGYNEQFF. The CDR3 bases are TGTGCCAGCCAGGGCGGCGGGAGTGGCTACAATGAGCAGTTCTTC.